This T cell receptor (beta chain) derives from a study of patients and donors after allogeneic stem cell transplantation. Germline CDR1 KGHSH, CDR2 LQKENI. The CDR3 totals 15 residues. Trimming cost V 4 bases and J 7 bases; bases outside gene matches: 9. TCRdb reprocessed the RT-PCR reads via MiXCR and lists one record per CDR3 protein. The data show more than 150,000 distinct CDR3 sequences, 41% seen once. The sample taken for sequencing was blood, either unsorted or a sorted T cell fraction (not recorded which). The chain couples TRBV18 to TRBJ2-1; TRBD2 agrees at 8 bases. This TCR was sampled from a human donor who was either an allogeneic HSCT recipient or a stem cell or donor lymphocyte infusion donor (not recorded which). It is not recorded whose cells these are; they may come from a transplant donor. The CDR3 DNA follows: TGTGCCAGCTCACAACTCAGCGGGAGTTATAATGAGCAGTTCTTC. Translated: CASSQLSGSYNEQFF.